This is a list of T cell receptor beta chains from one sample in a study of blood T cell repertoires in COVID-19. Repertoires were generated with immunoSEQ multiplex PCR, while TCRdb's copy carries only in-frame clones and drops some. The table lists fewer than 250,000 clones, approximately 80% of them singletons. Sequenced: peripheral blood. The receptors were gathered from a woman between 70 and 85 years old with acute or convalescent COVID-19. The CDR3 runs from the conserved cysteine through the conserved F or W. D genes are given only for firm matches. Size values are once, few and many counts, or a class for expanded clones, and some rows have none.

v_gene: TRBV14
j_gene: TRBJ1-2
abundance: NA
d_gene: TRBD1
CDR3nt: TGTGCCAGCAGCCAAGATCAAGGGACAGGGGTGGGCTACACCTTC
CDR3aa: CASSQDQGTGVGYTF

v_gene: TRBV18
j_gene: TRBJ1-4
abundance: once
d_gene: TRBD1
CDR3nt: TGTGCCAGCTCACCTCGGACAGGGGCGAATGAAAAACTGTTTTTT
CDR3aa: CASSPRTGANEKLFF

v_gene: TRBV2
j_gene: TRBJ1-1
abundance: NA
d_gene: NA
CDR3nt: TGTGCCAGCAGGAGAGGGTTGTCGAACACTGAAGCTTTCTTT
CDR3aa: CASRRGLSNTEAFF

v_gene: TRBV11-2
j_gene: TRBJ1-1
abundance: NA
d_gene: NA
CDR3nt: TGTGCCAGCAGCTTAGGTGGTTTTGGAGTTAACACTGAAGCTTTCTTT
CDR3aa: CASSLGGFGVNTEAFF

v_gene: TRBV11-2
j_gene: TRBJ1-2
abundance: NA
d_gene: NA
CDR3nt: TGTGCCAGCACCCTAATGGGGGGTAACTATGGCTACACCTTC
CDR3aa: CASTLMGGNYGYTF

v_gene: TRBV7-8
j_gene: TRBJ2-6
abundance: NA
d_gene: NA
CDR3nt: TGTGCCAGCAGCCCGACAGGCCAGAGGGGGGCCAACGTCCTGACTTTC
CDR3aa: CASSPTGQRGANVLTF

v_gene: TRBV24-1
j_gene: TRBJ1-2
abundance: once
d_gene: NA
CDR3nt: TGTGCCACCAGTGATGCAGGGGCCAGCTACTATGGCTACACCTTC
CDR3aa: CATSDAGASYYGYTF

v_gene: TRBV7-7
j_gene: TRBJ1-3
abundance: NA
d_gene: NA
CDR3nt: TGTGCCAGCAGCCCCTCCAGGGACTTAACTGGAAACACCATATATTTT
CDR3aa: CASSPSRDLTGNTIYF

v_gene: TRBV3-1/TRBV3-2
j_gene: TRBJ2-5
abundance: NA
d_gene: TRBD2
CDR3nt: TGTGCCAGCAGCCCAACCCTGGAACGGGGGGGCGGCGAGACCCAGTACTTC
CDR3aa: CASSPTLERGGGETQYF

v_gene: TRBV7-9
j_gene: TRBJ2-7
abundance: NA
d_gene: NA
CDR3nt: TGTGCCAGCAGCTCCTGGGGGGAAGGGAACGAGCAGTACTTC
CDR3aa: CASSSWGEGNEQYF

v_gene: TRBV11-2
j_gene: TRBJ2-5
abundance: NA
d_gene: TRBD2
CDR3nt: TGTGCCAGCAGCTTACTAAGCGGGGGGCCACAAGAGACCCAGTACTTC
CDR3aa: CASSLLSGGPQETQYF

v_gene: TRBV6-1
j_gene: TRBJ2-7
abundance: once
d_gene: TRBD2
CDR3nt: TGTGCCAGCAGTGAAGCGGGACTAACCTACGAGCAGTACTTC
CDR3aa: CASSEAGLTYEQYF

v_gene: TRBV20-1
j_gene: TRBJ1-1
abundance: NA
d_gene: NA
CDR3nt: TGCAGTGCTAGTCAGGAACACACTGAAGCTTTCTTT
CDR3aa: CSASQEHTEAFF

v_gene: TRBV6-5
j_gene: TRBJ2-5
abundance: few
d_gene: NA
CDR3nt: TGTGCCAGCAGTTACCTACAAGCCGGGACATCGAAGACCCAGTACTTC
CDR3aa: CASSYLQAGTSKTQYF

v_gene: TRBV4-3
j_gene: TRBJ1-2
abundance: few
d_gene: NA
CDR3nt: TGCGCCAGCAGCCAAGCCGCAGGGGTGGGGTATGGCTACACCTTC
CDR3aa: CASSQAAGVGYGYTF

v_gene: TRBV6-5
j_gene: TRBJ1-6
abundance: NA
d_gene: TRBD1
CDR3nt: TGTGCCAGCAGTCCCGGGACAGGGGTTAATTCACCCCTCCACTTT
CDR3aa: CASSPGTGVNSPLHF

v_gene: TRBV5-1
j_gene: TRBJ1-2
abundance: NA
d_gene: NA
CDR3nt: TGCGCCAGCAGCTCGGGAGCTAACTATGGCTACACCTTC
CDR3aa: CASSSGANYGYTF

v_gene: TRBV5-6
j_gene: TRBJ2-3
abundance: once
d_gene: NA
CDR3nt: TGTGCCAGCAGAGCAGAAGTTTACGGCGGAGATACGCAGTATTTT
CDR3aa: CASRAEVYGGDTQYF

v_gene: TRBV5-1
j_gene: TRBJ2-2
abundance: NA
d_gene: NA
CDR3nt: TGCGCCAGCAGCTTGGAACTGATGGACACCGGGGAGCTGTTTTTT
CDR3aa: CASSLELMDTGELFF

v_gene: TRBV5-6
j_gene: TRBJ1-4
abundance: NA
d_gene: TRBD1
CDR3nt: TGTGCCAGTACACAGGGGGCTTATGAAAAACTGTTTTTT
CDR3aa: CASTQGAYEKLFF

v_gene: TRBV5-1
j_gene: TRBJ2-6
abundance: NA
d_gene: NA
CDR3nt: TGCGCCAGCAGCTTATACAGGTTGGTTCCTGAATACTCTGGGGCCAACGTCCTGACTTTC
CDR3aa: CASSLYRLVPEYSGANVLTF

v_gene: TRBV7-9
j_gene: TRBJ1-2
abundance: NA
d_gene: NA
CDR3nt: TGTGCCAGCAGCTTAAGAACATATGGCTACACCTTC
CDR3aa: CASSLRTYGYTF

v_gene: TRBV10-1
j_gene: TRBJ2-1
abundance: once
d_gene: TRBD1
CDR3nt: TGCGCCAGCAGTGTGGACAGGGGGATCTACAATGAGCAGTTCTTC
CDR3aa: CASSVDRGIYNEQFF

v_gene: TRBV7-2
j_gene: TRBJ2-7
abundance: NA
d_gene: TRBD2
CDR3nt: TGTGCCAGCAGCGCGCCGGGACTAGCATCTAACGAGCAGTACTTC
CDR3aa: CASSAPGLASNEQYF

v_gene: TRBV29-1
j_gene: TRBJ1-1
abundance: NA
d_gene: NA
CDR3nt: TGCAGCGTTGCGAGCCGCAGGGACACTGAAGCTTTCTTT
CDR3aa: CSVASRRDTEAFF

v_gene: TRBV2
j_gene: TRBJ1-2
abundance: NA
d_gene: NA
CDR3nt: TGTGCCAGCAGCGGGGGGACTAACTATGGCTACACCTTC
CDR3aa: CASSGGTNYGYTF

v_gene: TRBV30
j_gene: TRBJ1-5
abundance: NA
d_gene: NA
CDR3nt: TGTGCCTGGACCACGCAGGCAGGGGACCAGCCCCAGCATTTT
CDR3aa: CAWTTQAGDQPQHF

v_gene: TRBV2
j_gene: TRBJ1-1
abundance: NA
d_gene: NA
CDR3nt: TGTGCCAGCAGTGCAGGGCCCATGAACACTGAAGCTTTCTTT
CDR3aa: CASSAGPMNTEAFF

v_gene: TRBV10-1
j_gene: TRBJ2-5
abundance: NA
d_gene: NA
CDR3nt: TGCGCCAGCAGTGAGGGAGCCAGTAGCCAAGAGACCCAGTACTTC
CDR3aa: CASSEGASSQETQYF

v_gene: TRBV18
j_gene: TRBJ1-4
abundance: NA
d_gene: NA
CDR3nt: TGTGCCAGCTCACCACGGGACTATAATGAAAAACTGTTTTTT
CDR3aa: CASSPRDYNEKLFF

v_gene: TRBV5-6
j_gene: TRBJ2-7
abundance: NA
d_gene: TRBD1
CDR3nt: TGTGCCAGCAGCTTGGTCCCAGGGGGCTCGGACGAGCAGTACTTC
CDR3aa: CASSLVPGGSDEQYF

v_gene: TRBV30
j_gene: TRBJ1-5
abundance: NA
d_gene: NA
CDR3nt: TGTGCCTGGAGTGTCCTCGGGAGGTTCAATCAGCCCCAGCATTTT
CDR3aa: CAWSVLGRFNQPQHF

v_gene: TRBV18
j_gene: TRBJ1-2
abundance: NA
d_gene: TRBD1
CDR3nt: TGTGCCAGCTCACCCGGAAAGACAGGGGGCGAAGGCTACACCTTC
CDR3aa: CASSPGKTGGEGYTF

v_gene: TRBV4-3
j_gene: TRBJ2-3
abundance: NA
d_gene: TRBD2
CDR3nt: TGCGCCAGCAGCCAAGATGAGGGACTAGTGAGCACAGATACGCAGTATTTT
CDR3aa: CASSQDEGLVSTDTQYF

v_gene: TRBV19
j_gene: TRBJ2-2
abundance: NA
d_gene: TRBD1
CDR3nt: TGTGCCAGTAGTTACACGGGACAGGGGTTCTTCGGGGAGCTGTTTTTT
CDR3aa: CASSYTGQGFFGELFF

v_gene: TRBV18
j_gene: TRBJ2-1
abundance: NA
d_gene: NA
CDR3nt: TGTGCCAGCTCACCACGACAGTACAATGAGCAGTTCTTC
CDR3aa: CASSPRQYNEQFF

v_gene: TRBV29-1
j_gene: TRBJ1-1
abundance: NA
d_gene: TRBD1
CDR3nt: TGCAGCGCCAACAGGGGTTCGGGCACTGAAGCTTTCTTT
CDR3aa: CSANRGSGTEAFF

v_gene: TRBV11-2
j_gene: TRBJ1-2
abundance: NA
d_gene: TRBD1
CDR3nt: TGTGCCAGCAGCTTAGGTGACAGGGGTGGTGGCTACACCTTC
CDR3aa: CASSLGDRGGGYTF

v_gene: TRBV2
j_gene: TRBJ2-3
abundance: NA
d_gene: NA
CDR3nt: TGTGCCAGCGGTAAGGGGACTCTCTCCGGAGATACGCAGTATTTT
CDR3aa: CASGKGTLSGDTQYF

v_gene: TRBV30
j_gene: TRBJ1-2
abundance: NA
d_gene: NA
CDR3nt: TGTGCCTGGAGTGTACTTGGGACAAGCTATGGCTACACCTTC
CDR3aa: CAWSVLGTSYGYTF

v_gene: TRBV6-6
j_gene: TRBJ1-3
abundance: NA
d_gene: NA
CDR3nt: TGTGCCAGCAGTTACCTGAGTGGAAACACCATATATTTT
CDR3aa: CASSYLSGNTIYF

v_gene: TRBV10-3
j_gene: TRBJ1-5
abundance: NA
d_gene: NA
CDR3nt: TGTGCCATCAGTGAGTCTATGAGTAATCAGCCCCAGCATTTT
CDR3aa: CAISESMSNQPQHF

v_gene: TRBV12-3/TRBV12-4
j_gene: TRBJ2-2
abundance: NA
d_gene: NA
CDR3nt: TGTGCCAGCAGAGACAGAAACACCGGGGAGCTGTTTTTT
CDR3aa: CASRDRNTGELFF

v_gene: TRBV2
j_gene: TRBJ1-2
abundance: many
d_gene: TRBD1
CDR3nt: TGTGCCAGCAGTGGTGGGACAGGGTATGGCTACACCTTC
CDR3aa: CASSGGTGYGYTF

v_gene: TRBV18
j_gene: TRBJ2-5
abundance: NA
d_gene: TRBD1
CDR3nt: TGTGCCAGCTCACCAAGGACAGGGCAAGAGACCCAGTACTTC
CDR3aa: CASSPRTGQETQYF

v_gene: TRBV18
j_gene: TRBJ2-7
abundance: once
d_gene: NA
CDR3nt: TGTGCCAGCTCATCCGGACACCTCTCCTACGAGCAGTACTTC
CDR3aa: CASSSGHLSYEQYF

v_gene: TRBV18
j_gene: TRBJ1-2
abundance: NA
d_gene: NA
CDR3nt: TGTGCCAGCTCGCTCCGGGATCCAAGGGATGGCTACACCTTC
CDR3aa: CASSLRDPRDGYTF

v_gene: TRBV9
j_gene: TRBJ1-3
abundance: few
d_gene: TRBD1
CDR3nt: TGTGCCAGCAGCGCCCGACAGGGGGCGGGAGGAAACACCATATATTTT
CDR3aa: CASSARQGAGGNTIYF

v_gene: TRBV9
j_gene: TRBJ1-1
abundance: NA
d_gene: NA
CDR3nt: TGTGCCAGCAGCGTAGCTTCAGTGAACACTGAAGCTTTCTTT
CDR3aa: CASSVASVNTEAFF

v_gene: TRBV23-1
j_gene: TRBJ1-1
abundance: few
d_gene: NA
CDR3nt: TGCGCCAGCAACTCAGGAATGAACACTGAAGCTTTCTTT
CDR3aa: CASNSGMNTEAFF